The sample holds one count of the clone carrying this T cell receptor (beta chain). CDR1 SEHNR and CDR2 FQNEAQ come from the germline V gene (reference sequence). The CDR3 consists of 16 residues. J gave up 7 bases and V 5 bases, and 8 bases lay outside the gene matches. This record comes from a study of T cell changes during pregnancy in multiple sclerosis. The data were produced by immunoSEQ multiplex PCR, yet TCRdb's version contains in-frame clones alone and is incomplete. The sample contains some 40,000 clones, 85% to 95% of which appear only once. The TCR comes from a female donor with multiple sclerosis, enrolled in a pregnancy study. Specimen: peripheral blood. This chain uses TRBV7-9 with TRBJ2-3; 14 bases match TRBD2. CDR3 sequence reads: CASSPRTSGRLNTQYF. The CDR3 nucleotides are TGTGCCAGCAGCCCACGGACTAGCGGGAGGTTGAATACGCAGTATTTT.